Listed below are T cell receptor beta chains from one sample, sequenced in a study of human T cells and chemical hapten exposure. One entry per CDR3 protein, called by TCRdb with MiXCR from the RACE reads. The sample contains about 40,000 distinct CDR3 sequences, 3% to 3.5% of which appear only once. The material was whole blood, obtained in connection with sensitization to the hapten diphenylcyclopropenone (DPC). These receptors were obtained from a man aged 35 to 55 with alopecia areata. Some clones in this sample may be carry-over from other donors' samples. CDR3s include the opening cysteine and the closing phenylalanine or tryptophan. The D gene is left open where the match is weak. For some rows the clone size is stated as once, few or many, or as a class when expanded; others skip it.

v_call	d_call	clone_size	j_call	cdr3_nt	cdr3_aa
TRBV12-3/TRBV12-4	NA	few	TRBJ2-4	TGTGCCAGCAGTAACCCAACACGGGGCATTCAGTACTTC	CASSNPTRGIQYF
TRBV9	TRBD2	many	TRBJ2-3	TGTGCCAGCACCCCCAGACTAGCGGGAGGTCACCTGGGCACAGATACGCAGTATTTT	CASTPRLAGGHLGTDTQYF
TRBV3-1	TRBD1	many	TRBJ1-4	TGTGCCAGCAGCCTAACACCGGGACAGAAAAATGAAAAACTGTTTTTT	CASSLTPGQKNEKLFF
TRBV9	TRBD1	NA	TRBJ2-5	TGTGCCAGCAGCCCTACGACAGGGGATCAAGAGACCCAGTACTTC	CASSPTTGDQETQYF
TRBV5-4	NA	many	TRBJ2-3	TGTGCCAGCCGCCCTCGGGGGTCAGATACGCAGTATTTT	CASRPRGSDTQYF
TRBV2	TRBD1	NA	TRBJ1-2	TGTGCCAGCAGTGTCTCTTCCGGGGAAAAGACAGGGGAGAAAGGAGCTAACTATGGCTACACCTTC	CASSVSSGEKTGEKGANYGYTF
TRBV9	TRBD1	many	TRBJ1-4	TGTGCCAGCAGCGGGCAACAGGGGGCGAGTGAAAAACTGTTTTTT	CASSGQQGASEKLFF
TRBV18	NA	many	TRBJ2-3	TGTGCCAGCTCACCAGGGACAGATACGCAGTATTTT	CASSPGTDTQYF
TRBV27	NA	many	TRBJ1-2	TGTGCCAGCGGAAGGCCAGGGGCCGCGAGCTATGGCTACACCTTC	CASGRPGAASYGYTF
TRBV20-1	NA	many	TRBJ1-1	TGCAGTGCTAGAGATGGGGGAAAACACACTGAAGCTTTCTTT	CSARDGGKHTEAFF
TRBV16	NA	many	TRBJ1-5	TGTGCCAGCAGCCATGATTCCCGGCAGCCCCAGCATTTT	CASSHDSRQPQHF
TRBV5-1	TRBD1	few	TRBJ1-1	TGCGCCAGCAGGGACCCTGGGACAGGAGGCCCTGAAGCTTTCTTT	CASRDPGTGGPEAFF
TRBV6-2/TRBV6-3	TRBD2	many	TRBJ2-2	TGTGCCAGCAGTTCGGGACTAGCGGCCACCGGGGAGCTGTTTTTT	CASSSGLAATGELFF
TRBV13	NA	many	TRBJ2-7	TGTGCCAGCAGCTCGCGGGGCGGGGCCTCCTACGAGCAGTACTTC	CASSSRGGASYEQYF
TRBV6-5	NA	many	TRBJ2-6	TGTGCCAGCAGCGCCGGGACGGCCAACGTCTTGACTTTC	CASSAGTANVLTF
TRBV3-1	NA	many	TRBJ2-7	TGTGCCAGCAGCCACGCCTGGGCGTTGCCCTACGAGCAGTACTTC	CASSHAWALPYEQYF
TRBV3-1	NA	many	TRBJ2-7	TGTGCCAGCAGCCAAGAAGGAGGGACCCTGGGGCAGTACTTC	CASSQEGGTLGQYF
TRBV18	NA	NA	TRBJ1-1	TGTGCCAGCTCACCACCGATGGGAAACACTGAAGCTTTCTTT	CASSPPMGNTEAFF
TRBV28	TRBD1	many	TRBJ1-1	TGTGCCAGCAGTTTACGGGACAGGTGGAACACTGAAGCTTTCTTT	CASSLRDRWNTEAFF
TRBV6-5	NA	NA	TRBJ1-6	TGTGCCAGCAGTTCACTCCAGGCCAATTCACCCCTCCACTTT	CASSSLQANSPLHF